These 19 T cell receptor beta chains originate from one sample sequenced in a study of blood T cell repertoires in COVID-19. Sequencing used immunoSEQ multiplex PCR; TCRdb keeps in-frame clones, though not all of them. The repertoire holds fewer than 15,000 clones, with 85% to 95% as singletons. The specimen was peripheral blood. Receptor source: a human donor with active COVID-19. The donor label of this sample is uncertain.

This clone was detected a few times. CDR3 nucleotides: TGTGCCTGGTCCCCGGTTCGCAATCAGCCCCAGCATTTT. This gives the protein CAWSPVRNQPQHF. The chain joins TRBV30 to TRBJ1-5; D remains ambiguous. Per germline, CDR1 GTSNPN and CDR2 SVGIG (reference sequence). Trimming removed 5 bases at V and 2 bases at J, with 10 bases between. This CDR3 region has 13 residues. The entire variable domain, with the rest obtained from reference TRBV30 and TRBJ1-5, is as follows: SQTIHQWPATLVQPVGSPLSLECTVEGTSNPNLYWYRQAAGRGLQLLFYSVGIGQISSEVPQNLSASRPQDRQFILSSKKLLLSDSGFYLCAWSPVRNQPQHFGDGTRLSIL.

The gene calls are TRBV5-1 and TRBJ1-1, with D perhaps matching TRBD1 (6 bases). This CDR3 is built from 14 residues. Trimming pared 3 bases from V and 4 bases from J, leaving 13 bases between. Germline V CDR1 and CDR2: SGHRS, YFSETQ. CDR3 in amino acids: CASSSRGWGTEAFF. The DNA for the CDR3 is TGCGCCAGCAGCTCCAGGGGTTGGGGCACTGAAGCTTTCTTT.

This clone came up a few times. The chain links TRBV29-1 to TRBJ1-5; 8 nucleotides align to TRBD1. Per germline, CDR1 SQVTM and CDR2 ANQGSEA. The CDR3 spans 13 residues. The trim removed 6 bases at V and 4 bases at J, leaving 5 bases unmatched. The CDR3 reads CSVDTGGNQPQHF. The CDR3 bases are TGCAGCGTGGATACAGGGGGTAATCAGCCCCAGCATTTT.

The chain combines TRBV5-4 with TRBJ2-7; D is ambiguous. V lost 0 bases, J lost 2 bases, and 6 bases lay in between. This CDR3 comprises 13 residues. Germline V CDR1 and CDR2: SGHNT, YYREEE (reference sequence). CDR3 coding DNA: TGTGCCAGCAGCTTGGTCGAGGCCTACGAGCAGTACTTC. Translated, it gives CASSLVEAYEQYF.

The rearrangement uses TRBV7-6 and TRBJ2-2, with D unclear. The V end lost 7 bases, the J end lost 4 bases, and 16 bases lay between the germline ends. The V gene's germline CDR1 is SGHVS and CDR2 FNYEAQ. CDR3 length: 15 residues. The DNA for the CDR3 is TGTGCCAGCACCCCAGGTTTGGGTTCCACCGGGGAGCTGTTTTTT. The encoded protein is CASTPGLGSTGELFF.

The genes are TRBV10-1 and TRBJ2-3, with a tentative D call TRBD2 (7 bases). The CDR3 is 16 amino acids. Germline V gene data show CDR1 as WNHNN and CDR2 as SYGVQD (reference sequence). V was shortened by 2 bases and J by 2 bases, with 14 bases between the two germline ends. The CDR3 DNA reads TGCGCCAGCAGTGAGAGTGCTCGGGGGGCCACAGATACGCAGTATTTT. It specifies CASSESARGATDTQYF.

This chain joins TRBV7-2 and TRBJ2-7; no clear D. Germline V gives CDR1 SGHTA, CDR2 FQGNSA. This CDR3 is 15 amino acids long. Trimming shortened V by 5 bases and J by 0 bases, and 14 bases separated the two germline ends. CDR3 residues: CASSRSAAPSYEQYF. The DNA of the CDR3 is TGTGCCAGCAGCCGGTCGGCGGCCCCCTCCTACGAGCAGTACTTC.

Written as DNA, the CDR3 is TGTGCCAGCAGCCCCTTACTAGCGGGAGATGACAATGAGCAGTTCTTC. Translation: CASSPLLAGDDNEQFF. The J gene is TRBJ2-1, the V gene TRBV14, with TRBD2 identical over 11 bases. This CDR3 comprises 16 residues. Germline lookup yields CDR1 SGHDN and CDR2 FVKESK. The V segment lost 4 bases and the J segment 5 bases; nucleotides outside the gene matches: 7.

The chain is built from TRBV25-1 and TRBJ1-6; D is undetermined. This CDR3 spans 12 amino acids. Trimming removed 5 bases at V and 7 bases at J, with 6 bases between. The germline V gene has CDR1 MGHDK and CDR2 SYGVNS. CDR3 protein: CASSTRNSPLHF. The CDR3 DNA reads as TGTGCCAGCAGTACACGAAATTCACCCCTCCACTTT.

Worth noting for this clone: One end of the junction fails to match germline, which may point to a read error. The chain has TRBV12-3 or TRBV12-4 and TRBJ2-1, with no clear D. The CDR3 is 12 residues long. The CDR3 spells CASSLALKKELF. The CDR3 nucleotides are TGTGCCAGCAGTTTAGCCCTCAAGAAGGAGCTCTTC.

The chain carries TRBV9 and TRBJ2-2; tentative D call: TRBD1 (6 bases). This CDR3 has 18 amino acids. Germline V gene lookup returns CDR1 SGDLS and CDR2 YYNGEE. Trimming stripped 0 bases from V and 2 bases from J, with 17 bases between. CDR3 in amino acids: CASSVVPGTRINTGELFF. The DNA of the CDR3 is TGTGCCAGCAGCGTAGTCCCCGGGACAAGGATTAACACCGGGGAGCTGTTTTTT.

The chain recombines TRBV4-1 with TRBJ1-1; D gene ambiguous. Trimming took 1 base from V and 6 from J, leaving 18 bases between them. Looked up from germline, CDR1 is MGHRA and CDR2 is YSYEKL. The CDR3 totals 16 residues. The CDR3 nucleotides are TGCGCCAGCAGCCAAGTATCAACTGGGAGCATGGCTGAAGCTTTCTTT. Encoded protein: CASSQVSTGSMAEAFF.

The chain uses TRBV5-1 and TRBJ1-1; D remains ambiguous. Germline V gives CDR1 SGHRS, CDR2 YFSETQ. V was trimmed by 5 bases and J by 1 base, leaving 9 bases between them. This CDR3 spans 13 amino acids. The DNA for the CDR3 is TGCGCCAGCAGTTCCGGGAGGAACACTGAAGCTTTCTTT. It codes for CASSSGRNTEAFF.

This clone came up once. CDR3 sequence reads: CASRVQGVNTEAFF. In DNA, the CDR3 is TGTGCCAGCAGAGTACAGGGAGTTAACACTGAAGCTTTCTTT. V gene TRBV6-5 combines with J gene TRBJ1-1, with D possibly TRBD1 on 6 matching bases. V was clipped by 6 bases and J by 2 bases, with 13 bases between them. Germline CDR1 is MNHEY and CDR2 is SVGAGI. This CDR3 is built from 14 residues.

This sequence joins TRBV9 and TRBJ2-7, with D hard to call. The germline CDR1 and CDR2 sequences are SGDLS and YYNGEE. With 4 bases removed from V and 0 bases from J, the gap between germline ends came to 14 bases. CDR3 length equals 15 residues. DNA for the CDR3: TGTGCCAGCAGCCCAGTATCTGGCAGCTCCTACGAGCAGTACTTC. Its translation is CASSPVSGSSYEQYF.

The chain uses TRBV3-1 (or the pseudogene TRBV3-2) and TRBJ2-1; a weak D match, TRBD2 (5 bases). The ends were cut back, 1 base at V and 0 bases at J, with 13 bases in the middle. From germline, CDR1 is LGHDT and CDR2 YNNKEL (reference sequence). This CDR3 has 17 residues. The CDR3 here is CASSQGYSASSYNEQFF. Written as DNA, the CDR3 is TGTGCCAGCAGCCAAGGGTATAGCGCGAGCTCCTACAATGAGCAGTTCTTC.

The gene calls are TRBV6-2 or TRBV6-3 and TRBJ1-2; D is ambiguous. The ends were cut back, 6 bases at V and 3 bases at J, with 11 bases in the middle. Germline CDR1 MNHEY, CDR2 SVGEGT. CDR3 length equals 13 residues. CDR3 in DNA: TGTGCCAGCAGCCTCGAGGAGTACTATGGCTACACCTTC. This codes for CASSLEEYYGYTF.

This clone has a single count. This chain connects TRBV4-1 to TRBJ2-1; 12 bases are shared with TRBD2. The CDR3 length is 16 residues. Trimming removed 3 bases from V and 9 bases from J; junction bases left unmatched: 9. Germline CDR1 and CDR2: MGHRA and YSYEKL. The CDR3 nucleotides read TGCGCCAGCAGCCATACCCGACTAGCGGGAGTCTCTGAGCAGTTCTTC. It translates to CASSHTRLAGVSEQFF.

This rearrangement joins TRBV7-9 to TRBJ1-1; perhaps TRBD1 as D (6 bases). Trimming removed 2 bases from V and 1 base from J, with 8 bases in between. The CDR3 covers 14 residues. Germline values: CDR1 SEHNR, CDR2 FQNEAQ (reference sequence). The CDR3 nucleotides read TGTGCCAGCAGCTTATCGGGACAGAACACTGAAGCTTTCTTT. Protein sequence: CASSLSGQNTEAFF.